A single T cell receptor beta chain is shown here with its context. Its antigen is not identified. The CDR3 is 15 amino acids. V shed 2 bases and J 4 bases; nucleotides not matched to a gene: 4. CDR1 SGHNT and CDR2 YYREEE come from the germline V gene (reference sequence). Genomic DNA belonging to each subset was distributed in equal measure over several immunoSEQ plates. Sequencing was performed with immunoSEQ multiplex PCR; in TCRdb, only in-frame clones are kept and a portion is missing. This sample has approximately 2.5 million clones, with 90% to 95% found just once. Healthy HIV-negative adults with no recent acute infections or vaccinations were recruited as donors. The data were taken from a study of shared clonotypes between healthy human individuals. Across the whole study: A donor's plate count was three for CD4 naive and three for CD4 memory; CD8 naive had two and CD8 memory one.

Findings of the study overall: Several donors held around 5% of naive CD4 clonotypes in common.

The sample comprised naive CD4+ T cells from PBMCs. Documented subset: CD45RA+ positively selected. The chain combines TRBV5-4 with TRBJ2-2; 8 bases match TRBD2. The origin of this receptor is a young man in good health. Some clones in this sample may be carry-over from other donors' samples. The DNA for the CDR3 is TGTGCCAGCAGCTTCACTAGCGGACTCACCGGGGAGCTGTTTTTT. It yields the protein CASSFTSGLTGELFF.